A selection of T cell receptor beta chains follows, all from one sample in a study of Graves' ophthalmopathy and Graves' hyperthyroidism. TCRdb re-derived calls from the multiplex PCR reads in MiXCR, one entry per CDR3 protein. The profile covers under 800,000 distinct CDR3 sequences, with approximately 22% appearing a single time and approximately 7.7% taken by the ten largest. The sequencing input was peripheral blood. Receptors originate from a young woman with stable Graves' hyperthyroidism. Some clones in this sample may be carry-over from other donors' samples. The conserved cysteine and the conserved F or W are not part of the CDR3 here.

J gene: TRBJ2-5; CDR3 length: 13; V gene: TRBV28; CDR3 protein: ASSLTGWSRETQY
J gene: TRBJ2-5; CDR3 length: 12; V gene: TRBV12-3/TRBV12-4; CDR3 protein: ASSRTTPQETQY
J gene: TRBJ1-1; CDR3 length: 11; V gene: TRBV9; CDR3 protein: ASSTRGVAEAF
J gene: TRBJ2-2; CDR3 length: 10; V gene: TRBV25-1; CDR3 protein: ASSDPGWPRF
J gene: TRBJ2-7; CDR3 length: 12; V gene: TRBV18; CDR3 protein: ASSKGTNSYEQY
J gene: TRBJ2-7; CDR3 length: 9; V gene: TRBV11-2; CDR3 protein: ASSHAGEQY
J gene: TRBJ2-7; CDR3 length: 16; V gene: TRBV12-3/TRBV12-4; CDR3 protein: ASSLRGGGSTSSYEQY
J gene: TRBJ1-5; CDR3 length: 13; V gene: TRBV28; CDR3 protein: ASSLTGQGNQPQH
J gene: TRBJ2-4; CDR3 length: 13; V gene: TRBV12-3/TRBV12-4; CDR3 protein: ASSLEFGGENIQY
J gene: TRBJ1-1; CDR3 length: 14; V gene: TRBV19; CDR3 protein: ASSMGSGGGRTEAF
J gene: TRBJ2-7; CDR3 length: 14; V gene: TRBV19; CDR3 protein: ASSIPTSGRLGEQY
J gene: TRBJ1-3; CDR3 length: 12; V gene: TRBV12-3/TRBV12-4; CDR3 protein: ASSLSAGRGTIY
J gene: TRBJ1-1; CDR3 length: 15; V gene: TRBV11-2; CDR3 protein: ASSPFKRQGARTEAF
J gene: TRBJ2-4; CDR3 length: 12; V gene: TRBV12-3/TRBV12-4; CDR3 protein: ASKKLGGQNIQY
J gene: TRBJ1-6; CDR3 length: 14; V gene: TRBV7-2; CDR3 protein: ASSLFIGSNNSPLH
J gene: TRBJ2-2; CDR3 length: 11; V gene: TRBV30; CDR3 protein: AWSVIRAGELF
J gene: TRBJ1-1; CDR3 length: 11; V gene: TRBV29-1; CDR3 protein: SVLTGGNTEAF
J gene: TRBJ1-2; CDR3 length: 11; V gene: TRBV12-3/TRBV12-4; CDR3 protein: ASSNTGFYGYT
J gene: TRBJ2-7; CDR3 length: 12; V gene: TRBV14; CDR3 protein: ASSPGFGSYEQY
J gene: TRBJ1-2; CDR3 length: 14; V gene: TRBV7-2; CDR3 protein: ASSLAGAGGAYGYT
J gene: TRBJ2-7; CDR3 length: 15; V gene: TRBV12-3/TRBV12-4; CDR3 protein: ASSGLPIRGNSYEQY
J gene: TRBJ2-5; CDR3 length: 14; V gene: TRBV24-1; CDR3 protein: ATSDLGQGASETQY
J gene: TRBJ2-7; CDR3 length: 12; V gene: TRBV13; CDR3 protein: ASTPWTGEYEQY
J gene: TRBJ2-7; CDR3 length: 9; V gene: TRBV2; CDR3 protein: ASNLGGEQY
J gene: TRBJ2-7; CDR3 length: 13; V gene: TRBV12-3/TRBV12-4; CDR3 protein: ASSPRPGQRGEQY
J gene: TRBJ2-5; CDR3 length: 13; V gene: TRBV15; CDR3 protein: ATSRAPDGRETQY
J gene: TRBJ1-1; CDR3 length: 13; V gene: TRBV6-1; CDR3 protein: ASSTRGGAGTEAF
J gene: TRBJ2-7; CDR3 length: 9; V gene: TRBV11-1; CDR3 protein: ASSRGGEQY
J gene: TRBJ1-6; CDR3 length: 12; V gene: TRBV20-1; CDR3 protein: SASFYRENSPLH
J gene: TRBJ1-1; CDR3 length: 10; V gene: TRBV20-1; CDR3 protein: SARGAGRNAF
J gene: TRBJ2-7; CDR3 length: 11; V gene: TRBV6-1; CDR3 protein: ASSASPHYEQY
J gene: TRBJ1-6; CDR3 length: 13; V gene: TRBV6-5; CDR3 protein: ASSYMSTGAATLH
J gene: TRBJ2-5; CDR3 length: 11; V gene: TRBV10-3; CDR3 protein: AISEPYFETQY
J gene: TRBJ2-7; CDR3 length: 12; V gene: TRBV7-9; CDR3 protein: ASSLSRLSYEQY
J gene: TRBJ2-5; CDR3 length: 16; V gene: TRBV25-1; CDR3 protein: ASSPLGQGGPFEETQY
J gene: TRBJ1-1; CDR3 length: 9; V gene: TRBV20-1; CDR3 protein: SAGGQGRAF
J gene: TRBJ1-1; CDR3 length: 11; V gene: TRBV29-1; CDR3 protein: SVGIHENTEAF
J gene: TRBJ2-2; CDR3 length: 13; V gene: TRBV6-1; CDR3 protein: ASSERGRGTGELF
J gene: TRBJ1-2; CDR3 length: 14; V gene: TRBV4-1; CDR3 protein: ASSQERQGKGYGYT
J gene: TRBJ2-7; CDR3 length: 11; V gene: TRBV6-5; CDR3 protein: ASSYSTNYEQY
J gene: TRBJ2-7; CDR3 length: 11; V gene: TRBV20-1; CDR3 protein: SATTGENYEQY
J gene: TRBJ1-5; CDR3 length: 16; V gene: TRBV5-1; CDR3 protein: ASSLGAGGAFSNQPQH
J gene: TRBJ2-3; CDR3 length: 14; V gene: TRBV10-1; CDR3 protein: ASSENSGWNANTQY
J gene: TRBJ2-3; CDR3 length: 9; V gene: TRBV13; CDR3 protein: ASKEGDTQY
J gene: TRBJ2-7; CDR3 length: 10; V gene: TRBV7-2; CDR3 protein: ASSGRLEEQY
J gene: TRBJ1-1; CDR3 length: 11; V gene: TRBV30; CDR3 protein: AWKGPGRSEAF
J gene: TRBJ1-1; CDR3 length: 11; V gene: TRBV6-1; CDR3 protein: ASSENRDREAF
J gene: TRBJ2-7; CDR3 length: 15; V gene: TRBV19; CDR3 protein: ASSRAGTFFNSYEQY
J gene: TRBJ1-2; CDR3 length: 10; V gene: TRBV12-3/TRBV12-4; CDR3 protein: ASSFYGQGYT
J gene: TRBJ2-7; CDR3 length: 10; V gene: TRBV30; CDR3 protein: AWSAGGDEQY
J gene: TRBJ2-5; CDR3 length: 12; V gene: TRBV28; CDR3 protein: ASSFYRADETQY
J gene: TRBJ2-7; CDR3 length: 11; V gene: TRBV6-1; CDR3 protein: ASSDRGANEQY
J gene: TRBJ2-7; CDR3 length: 11; V gene: TRBV12-3/TRBV12-4; CDR3 protein: ASSFELLYEQY
J gene: TRBJ2-7; CDR3 length: 11; V gene: TRBV6-5; CDR3 protein: ASNLIRTYEQY
J gene: TRBJ1-1; CDR3 length: 11; V gene: TRBV28; CDR3 protein: ASSLSTQTEAF